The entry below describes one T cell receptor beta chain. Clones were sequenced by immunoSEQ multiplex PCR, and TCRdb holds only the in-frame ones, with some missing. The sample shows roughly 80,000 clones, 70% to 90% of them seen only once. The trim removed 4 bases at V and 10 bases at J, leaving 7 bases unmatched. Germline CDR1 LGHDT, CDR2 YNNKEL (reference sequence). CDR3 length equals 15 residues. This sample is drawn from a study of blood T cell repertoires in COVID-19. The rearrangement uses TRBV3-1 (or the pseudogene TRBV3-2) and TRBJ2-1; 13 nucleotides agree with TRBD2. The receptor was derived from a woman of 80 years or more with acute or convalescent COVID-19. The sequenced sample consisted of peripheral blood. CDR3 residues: CASSLQGLAGREQFF. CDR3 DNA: TGTGCCAGCAGCCTACAGGGACTAGCGGGGCGAGAGCAGTTCTTC.